The present TCR beta chain was sequenced within a study of T cells in Graves' hyperthyroidism and ophthalmopathy. Whole-study results and caveats: Also found in blood were most expanded thyroid clonotypes above 0.001.

This clonotype has just a few counts. Its specificity is not known. RNA transcripts yielded amplified TCR beta CDR3 regions. The TCR CDR3 first-round RT-PCR relied on the HTBI primer set. From the multiplex PCR reads, TCRdb called clonotypes with MiXCR, one entry per CDR3 protein. The repertoire has approximately 560,000 distinct CDR3 sequences, 46% of them found once; the top ten carry 8.2%. Aged 18 to 65, the patients had hyperthyroidism that was newly diagnosed and had lasted under 2 months. V lost 3 bases to trimming and J lost 8 bases, with 6 bases between them. Germline CDR1 is MGHDK and CDR2 is SYGVNS. There are 11 residues in the CDR3.

The receptor comes from a woman younger than 30 with Graves' hyperthyroidism. The sample consisted of peripheral blood or thyroid tissue (not recorded which). This chain joins TRBV25-1 and TRBJ2-3; D may match TRBD1 or TRBD2 (5 bases each). The chain's CDR3 is CASSEGVTQYF. CDR3 DNA: TGTGCCAGCAGTGAGGGGGTTACGCAGTATTTT.